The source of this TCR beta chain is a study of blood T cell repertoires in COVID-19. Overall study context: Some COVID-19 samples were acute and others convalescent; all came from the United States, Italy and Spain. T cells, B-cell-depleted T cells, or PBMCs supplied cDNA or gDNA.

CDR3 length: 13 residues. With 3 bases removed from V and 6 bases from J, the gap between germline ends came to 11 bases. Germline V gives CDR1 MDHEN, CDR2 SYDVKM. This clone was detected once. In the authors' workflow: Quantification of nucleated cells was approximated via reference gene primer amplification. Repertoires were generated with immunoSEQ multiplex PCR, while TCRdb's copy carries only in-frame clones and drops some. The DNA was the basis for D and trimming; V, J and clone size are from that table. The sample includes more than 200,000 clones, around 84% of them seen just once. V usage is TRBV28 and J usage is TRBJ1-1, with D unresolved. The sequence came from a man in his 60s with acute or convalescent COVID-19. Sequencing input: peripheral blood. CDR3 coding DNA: TGTGCCAGCAGTTTTGTGGCAGTATCTGAAGCTTTCTTT. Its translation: CASSFVAVSEAFF.